The 15 T cell receptor beta chains below were found in one sample sequenced in a study of cytomegalovirus exposure and HLA in healthy donors. Primers for the PCR totalled 60 Vbeta and 13 Jbeta. Method: immunoSEQ multiplex PCR; TCRdb's copy keeps in-frame clones and lacks some. The repertoire holds over 130,000 clones, with just under 85% as singletons. Sequenced sample: PBMCs. Receptor source: a young man in good health and CMV-seropositive.

This clone was recorded only once. The J gene is TRBJ2-1, the V gene TRBV11-2; weak D call: TRBD2 (5 bases). The CDR3 length is 13 residues. V lost 1 base, J lost 4 bases, and 5 bases lay in between. Germline CDR1 is SGHAT and CDR2 is FQNNGV. CDR3 nucleotides: TGTGCCAGCAGCTTAGGCGGGTACAATGAGCAGTTCTTC. Protein sequence: CASSLGGYNEQFF.

This chain links TRBV7-7 with TRBJ1-1; D unclear. The CDR3 extends over 14 amino acids. V was clipped by 1 base and J by 1 base, with 7 bases between them. Germline V CDR1 and CDR2: SSHAT, FNYEAQ (reference sequence). The CDR3 DNA reads as TGTGCCAGCAGCTTAGTACATTCGAACACTGAAGCTTTCTTT. Translation gives CASSLVHSNTEAFF.

The rearrangement uses TRBV5-3 and TRBJ1-5; D is uncertain. TRBV5-3 is placed among ORFs of uncertain function. With 6 bases removed from V and 15 bases from J, the gap between germline ends came to 13 bases. CDR3 size: 10 residues. This chain's CDR3 is CARIGNKWHF. The CDR3 region has the DNA TGTGCCAGAATCGGGAACAAATGGCATTTT.

The chain recombines TRBV5-4 with TRBJ2-5; 12 nucleotides match TRBD2. The V segment lost 5 bases and the J segment 2 bases; nucleotides outside the gene matches: 7. The CDR3 loop spans 16 amino acids. Germline V gives CDR1 SGHNT, CDR2 YYREEE (reference sequence). CDR3: CASSLAGGPLQETQYF. As DNA, the CDR3 is TGTGCCAGCAGTCTAGCGGGAGGGCCTCTACAAGAGACCCAGTACTTC.

V gene TRBV30 combines with J gene TRBJ1-3; D gene ambiguous. The V gene lost 5 bases and the J gene lost 4 bases, with 12 bases spanning the gap. Germline V gene lookup returns CDR1 GTSNPN and CDR2 SVGIG (reference sequence). The CDR3 runs to 13 residues. CDR3 sequence reads: CAWESGVGNTIYF. CDR3 DNA sequence: TGTGCCTGGGAAAGCGGGGTCGGAAACACCATATATTTT.

The chain recombines TRBV28 with TRBJ1-6; 8 bases line up with TRBD1. The J segment lost 11 bases and the V segment lost 2 bases, leaving 5 bases of the junction unmatched. Germline V gene data show CDR1 as MDHEN and CDR2 as SYDVKM. The CDR3 length is 14 residues. The DNA of the CDR3 is TGTGCCAGCAGTTTAACAGGACAGGGCGCACCCCTCCACTTT. Translating gives CASSLTGQGAPLHF. The whole variable domain, remainder taken from reference TRBV28 and TRBJ1-6, is DVKVTQSSRYLVKRTGEKVFLECVQDMDHENMFWYRQDPGLGLRLIYFSYDVKMKEKGDIPEGYSVSREKKERFSLILESASTNQTSMYLCASSLTGQGAPLHFGNGTRLTVT.

This clone was counted only a few times. The genes are TRBV9 and TRBJ2-5; D gene ambiguous. This CDR3 is built from 16 residues. Trimming stripped 0 bases from V and 5 bases from J, with 17 bases between. The germline V gene has CDR1 SGDLS and CDR2 YYNGEE. The DNA of the CDR3 is TGTGCCAGCAGCGTAGGTACTGAAACGATGCGGGAGACCCAGTACTTC. This translates into CASSVGTETMRETQYF.

The chain carries TRBV18 and TRBJ2-5, with D perhaps matching TRBD2 (5 bases). Germline V gene sequence: CDR1 KGHSH, CDR2 LQKENI. Trimming shortened V by 4 bases and J by 2 bases, and 11 bases separated the two germline ends. The CDR3 consists of 14 residues. The DNA of the CDR3 is TGTGCCAGCTCACGGCCCCCGGGGCAAGAGACCCAGTACTTC. Protein: CASSRPPGQETQYF.

The chain uses TRBV5-4 and TRBJ2-3, with TRBD1 as a possible D gene (5 bases). V lost 0 bases, J lost 7 bases, and 12 bases lay in between. Germline values: CDR1 SGHNT, CDR2 YYREEE (reference sequence). The CDR3 extends over 14 amino acids. CDR3 in amino acids: CASSLEGSRNTQYF. DNA for the CDR3: TGTGCCAGCAGCTTGGAGGGGTCAAGGAATACGCAGTATTTT.

This clone was detected only a few times. This chain connects TRBV18 to TRBJ2-5; D remains unclear. Trimming left V 6 bases short and J 2 bases short, with 10 bases between. The CDR3 has 13 residues. From germline, CDR1 is KGHSH and CDR2 LQKENI. CDR3 protein: CASSPPAQETQYF. The CDR3 region has the DNA TGTGCCAGCTCCCCTCCCGCGCAAGAGACCCAGTACTTC.

The rearrangement joins TRBV6-1 to TRBJ2-5; 13 nucleotides match TRBD2. The CDR3 loop spans 15 amino acids. Trimming removed 4 bases from V and 9 bases from J; junction bases left unmatched: 8. The germline gives CDR1 MNHNS, CDR2 SASEGT. CDR3 amino acids: CASSVGTSGATAQYF. The CDR3 coding sequence is TGTGCCAGCAGTGTCGGGACTAGCGGGGCGACCGCCCAGTACTTC.

This clone was counted a few times. V gene TRBV16 combines with J gene TRBJ2-7; 9 bases agree with TRBD1. The germline gives CDR1 KGHSY, CDR2 FQNENV. There are 14 residues in the CDR3. V gave up 3 bases and J gave up 5 bases; unmatched junction bases: 5. The CDR3 is CASSQDRGANEQYF. For the CDR3, the DNA is TGTGCCAGCAGCCAGGACAGGGGCGCGAACGAGCAGTACTTC.

The rearrangement links TRBV28 to TRBJ2-1; 10 bases match TRBD2. Germline V lookup: CDR1 MDHEN, CDR2 SYDVKM. The CDR3 totals 16 residues. The trim removed 5 bases at V and 4 bases at J, leaving 8 bases unmatched. The CDR3 here is CASSPALAGAYNEQFF. In nucleotides, the CDR3 is TGTGCCAGCAGTCCCGCCCTAGCGGGAGCTTACAATGAGCAGTTCTTC.

The DNA of the CDR3 is TGCAGCGTTGAGGGCGAAGGAAACAGGGCTGGAACTGAAGCTTTCTTT. This translates into CSVEGEGNRAGTEAFF. The chain has TRBV29-1 and TRBJ1-1, with a possible D match to TRBD1 (6 bases). The V end was cut by 3 bases, the J end by 5 bases, with 22 bases between. Germline V gene sequence: CDR1 SQVTM, CDR2 ANQGSEA. CDR3 length: 16 amino acids.

The genes are TRBV18 and TRBJ2-2, with D unclear. CDR1 is KGHSH, CDR2 LQKENI, per germline. Trimming pared 3 bases from V and 6 bases from J, leaving 11 bases between. This CDR3 region has 14 residues. The CDR3 DNA follows: TGTGCCAGCTCACCGCTAGAGTTGGCCGGGGAGCTGTTTTTT. It codes for CASSPLELAGELFF. The whole variable domain, filled in from reference TRBV18 and TRBJ2-2, reads NAGVMQNPRHLVRRRGQEARLRCSPMKGHSHVYWYRQLPEEGLKFMVYLQKENIIDESGMPKERFSAEFPKEGPSILRIQQVVRGDSAAYFCASSPLELAGELFFGEGSRLTVL.